The subject of this entry is one T cell receptor beta chain. What it recognizes is unknown. The data are from a study of Ad26.COV2.S vaccination and SARS-CoV-2 variants. Study overall: Intramuscular Ad26.COV2.S doses were given once or twice, 56 days apart. General study findings and limits: Vaccinated and placebo-treated recipients had similar non-spike TCR breadth. Total T cell responses, in the TCR breadth and depth analyses, may have been underestimated. Responses of spike-specific T cells (both CD8+ and CD4+) reportedly showed substantial breadth after vaccination.

The sample's treatment: roughly 19 received Ad26.COV2.S at low or high dose, single or two shots; a few received placebo; per-sample allocation not given. The study sampled participants on day 63 after the first vaccine or placebo injection. Produced via immunoSEQ multiplex PCR; TCRdb's table is partial and in-frame only. The sample yields almost 400,000 clones, about nine tenths seen once. Germline V lookup: CDR1 LGHDT, CDR2 YNNKEL (reference sequence). The length of the CDR3 is 14 residues. V gave up 4 bases and J gave up 3 bases; unmatched junction bases: 3. This receptor was obtained from a person between 18 and 60 years old who received the Ad26.COV2.S COVID-19 vaccine or a placebo. Here the sequenced sample was peripheral blood, taken in a trial of Ad26.COV2.S vaccine versus placebo. The gene calls are TRBV3-1 (or the pseudogene TRBV3-2) and TRBJ2-7, with TRBD2 matching 10 bases. CDR3 sequence: CASSPLAGVYEQYF. The DNA of the CDR3 is TGTGCCAGCAGCCCGCTAGCGGGGGTCTACGAGCAGTACTTC.